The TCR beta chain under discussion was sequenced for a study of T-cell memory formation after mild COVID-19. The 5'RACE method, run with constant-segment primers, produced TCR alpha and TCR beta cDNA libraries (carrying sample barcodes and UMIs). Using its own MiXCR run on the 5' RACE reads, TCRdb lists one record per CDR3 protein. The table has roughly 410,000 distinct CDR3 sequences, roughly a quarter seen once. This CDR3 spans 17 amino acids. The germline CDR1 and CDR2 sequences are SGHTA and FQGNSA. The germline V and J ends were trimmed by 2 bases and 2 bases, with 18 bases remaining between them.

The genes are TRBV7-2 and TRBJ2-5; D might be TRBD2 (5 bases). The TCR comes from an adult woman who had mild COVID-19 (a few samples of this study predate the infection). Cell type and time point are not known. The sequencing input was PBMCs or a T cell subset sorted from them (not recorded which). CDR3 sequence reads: CASSLSDSSILQETQYF. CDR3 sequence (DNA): TGTGCCAGCAGCTTATCGGACTCCTCGATTCTGCAAGAGACCCAGTACTTC. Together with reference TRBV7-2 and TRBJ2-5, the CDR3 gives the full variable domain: GAGVSQSPSNKVTEKGKDVELRCDPISGHTALYWYRQSLGQGLEFLIYFQGNSAPDKSGLPSDRFSAERTGGSVSTLTIQRTQQEDSAVYLCASSLSDSSILQETQYFGPGTRLLVL.